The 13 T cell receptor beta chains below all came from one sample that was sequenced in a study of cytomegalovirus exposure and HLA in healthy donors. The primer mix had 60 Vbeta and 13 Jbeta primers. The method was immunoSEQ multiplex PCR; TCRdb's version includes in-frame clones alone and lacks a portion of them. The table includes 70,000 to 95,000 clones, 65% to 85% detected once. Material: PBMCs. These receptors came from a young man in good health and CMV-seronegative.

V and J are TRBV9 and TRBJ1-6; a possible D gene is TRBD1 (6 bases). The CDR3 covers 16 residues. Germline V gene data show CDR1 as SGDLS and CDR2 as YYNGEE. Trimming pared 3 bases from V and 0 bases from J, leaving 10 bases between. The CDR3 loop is CASSARDTSYNSPLHF. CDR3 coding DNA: TGTGCCAGCAGCGCCCGGGACACCTCCTATAATTCACCCCTCCACTTT. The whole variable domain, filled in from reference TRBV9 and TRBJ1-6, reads DSGVTQTPKHLITATGQRVTLRCSPRSGDLSVYWYQQSLDQGLQFLIQYYNGEERAKGNILERFSAQQFPDLHSELNLSSLELGDSALYFCASSARDTSYNSPLHFGNGTRLTVT.

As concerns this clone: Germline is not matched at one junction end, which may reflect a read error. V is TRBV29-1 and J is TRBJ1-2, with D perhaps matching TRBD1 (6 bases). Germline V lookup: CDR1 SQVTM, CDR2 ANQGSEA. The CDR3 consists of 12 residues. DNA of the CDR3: TGCAGCGCAAACCGACGGGGGGGCGAGCTGGCCTTC. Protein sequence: CSANRRGGELAF.

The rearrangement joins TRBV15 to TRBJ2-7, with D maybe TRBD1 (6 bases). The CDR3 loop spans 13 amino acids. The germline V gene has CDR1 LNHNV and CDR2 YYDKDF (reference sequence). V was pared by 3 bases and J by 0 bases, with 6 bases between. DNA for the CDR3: TGTGCCACCAGCAGGACAGGCTCCTACGAGCAGTACTTC. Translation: CATSRTGSYEQYF.

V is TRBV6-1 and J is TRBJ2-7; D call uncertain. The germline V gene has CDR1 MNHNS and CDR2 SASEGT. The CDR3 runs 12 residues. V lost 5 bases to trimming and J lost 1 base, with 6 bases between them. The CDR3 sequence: CASSMRSYEQYF. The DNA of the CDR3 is TGTGCCAGCAGTATGCGGTCCTACGAGCAGTACTTC.

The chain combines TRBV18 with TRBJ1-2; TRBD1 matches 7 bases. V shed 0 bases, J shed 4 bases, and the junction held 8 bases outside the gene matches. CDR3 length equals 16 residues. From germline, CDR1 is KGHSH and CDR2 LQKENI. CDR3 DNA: TGTGCCAGCTCACCACCTTCACAGGGGCTTGGCTATGGCTACACCTTC. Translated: CASSPPSQGLGYGYTF.

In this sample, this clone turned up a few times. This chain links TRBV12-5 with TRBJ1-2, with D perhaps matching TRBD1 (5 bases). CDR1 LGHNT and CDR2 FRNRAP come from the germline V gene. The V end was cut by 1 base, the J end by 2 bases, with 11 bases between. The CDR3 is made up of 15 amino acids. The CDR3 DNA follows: TGTGCTAGTGGTTTGGCCGGGGGGGGGAACTATGGCTACACCTTC. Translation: CASGLAGGGNYGYTF. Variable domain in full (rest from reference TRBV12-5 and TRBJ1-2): DARVTQTPRHKVTEMGQEVTMRCQPILGHNTVFWYRQTMMQGLELLAYFRNRAPLDDSGMPKDRFSAEMPDATLATLKIQPSEPRDSAVYFCASGLAGGGNYGYTFGSGTRLTVV.

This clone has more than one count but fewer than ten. CDR3 sequence reads: CASSQDSWLATDEQYF. CDR3 DNA sequence: TGCGCCAGCAGCCAAGATTCCTGGCTAGCTACCGACGAGCAGTACTTC. V gene TRBV4-1 combines with J gene TRBJ2-7; perhaps TRBD2 as D (5 bases). The V gene lost 0 bases and the J gene lost 5 bases, with 17 bases spanning the gap. Germline values: CDR1 MGHRA, CDR2 YSYEKL. This CDR3 has 16 residues.

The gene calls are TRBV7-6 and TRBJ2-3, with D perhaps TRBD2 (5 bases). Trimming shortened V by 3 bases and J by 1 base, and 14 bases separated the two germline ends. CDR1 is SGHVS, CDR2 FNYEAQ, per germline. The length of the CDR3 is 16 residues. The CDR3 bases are TGTGCCAGCAGCTTCGGAAACACCGGGGGCACAGATACGCAGTATTTT. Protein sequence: CASSFGNTGGTDTQYF.

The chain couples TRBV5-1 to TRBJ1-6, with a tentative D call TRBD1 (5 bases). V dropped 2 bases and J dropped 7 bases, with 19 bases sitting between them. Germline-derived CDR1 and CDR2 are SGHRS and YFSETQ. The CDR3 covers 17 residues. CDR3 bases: TGCGCCAGCAGCTTCGGGTGGGGAACAGGCACCAATTCACCCCTCCACTTT. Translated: CASSFGWGTGTNSPLHF.

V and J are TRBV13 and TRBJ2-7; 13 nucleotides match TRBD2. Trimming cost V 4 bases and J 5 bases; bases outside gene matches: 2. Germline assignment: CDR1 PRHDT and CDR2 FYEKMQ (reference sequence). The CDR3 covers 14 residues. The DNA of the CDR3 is TGTGCCAGCAGCTGGACTAGCGGGGGTCACGAGCAGTACTTC. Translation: CASSWTSGGHEQYF. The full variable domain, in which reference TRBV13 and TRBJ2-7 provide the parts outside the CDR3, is AAGVIQSPRHLIKEKRETATLKCYPIPRHDTVYWYQQGPGQDPQFLISFYEKMQSDKGSIPDRFSAQQFSDYHSELNMSSLELGDSALYFCASSWTSGGHEQYFGPGTRLTVT.

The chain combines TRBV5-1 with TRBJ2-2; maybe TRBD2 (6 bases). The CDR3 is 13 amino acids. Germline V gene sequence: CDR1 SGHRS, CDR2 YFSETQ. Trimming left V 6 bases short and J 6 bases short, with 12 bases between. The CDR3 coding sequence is TGCGCCAGCAACATGGAGGGGTCCGGGGAGCTGTTTTTT. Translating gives CASNMEGSGELFF.

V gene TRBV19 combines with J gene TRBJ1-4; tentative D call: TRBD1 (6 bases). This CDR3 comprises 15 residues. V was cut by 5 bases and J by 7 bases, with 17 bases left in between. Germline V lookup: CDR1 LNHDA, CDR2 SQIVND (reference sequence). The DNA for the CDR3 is TGTGCCAGTAGTCCCCAAACAGGGCGTGGTGAAAAACTGTTTTTT. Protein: CASSPQTGRGEKLFF.

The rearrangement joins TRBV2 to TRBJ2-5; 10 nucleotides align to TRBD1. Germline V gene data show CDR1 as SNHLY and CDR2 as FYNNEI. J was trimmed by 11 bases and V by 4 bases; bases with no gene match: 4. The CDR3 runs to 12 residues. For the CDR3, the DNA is TGTGCCAGCAGTGCGACAGGGGGCCCGCAGTACTTC. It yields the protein CASSATGGPQYF.